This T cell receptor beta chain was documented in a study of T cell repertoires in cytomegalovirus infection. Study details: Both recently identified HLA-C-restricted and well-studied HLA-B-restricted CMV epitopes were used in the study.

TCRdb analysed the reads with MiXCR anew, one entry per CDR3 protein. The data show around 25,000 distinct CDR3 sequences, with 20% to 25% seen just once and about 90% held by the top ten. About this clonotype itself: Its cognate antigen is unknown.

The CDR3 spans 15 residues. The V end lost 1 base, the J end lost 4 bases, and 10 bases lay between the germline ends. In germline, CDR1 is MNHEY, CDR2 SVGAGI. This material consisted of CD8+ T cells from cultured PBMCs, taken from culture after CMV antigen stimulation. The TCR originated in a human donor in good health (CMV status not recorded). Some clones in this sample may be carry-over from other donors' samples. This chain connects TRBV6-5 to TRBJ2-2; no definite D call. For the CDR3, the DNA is TGTGCCAGCAGTTACTTCGCAGTGACCACCGGGGAGCTGTTTTTT. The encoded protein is CASSYFAVTTGELFF.